This T cell receptor (beta chain) comes out of a study of PD-L1 blockade in urothelial cancer. Points from the study as a whole: Expansion of tumor-associated blood clones at 3 weeks was greater in durable-benefit patients.

Profiled with immunoSEQ multiplex PCR; TCRdb holds only in-frame clones, not every one. The table includes 60,000 or so clones, more than 65% detected once. The CDR3 has 15 amino acids. Germline V gene sequence: CDR1 LNHDA, CDR2 SQIVND (reference sequence). Between the trimmed V and J ends, which lost 1 base and 3 bases, there was a span of 10 bases. Points on this clone: Its specificity is not known.

The sequenced sample was PBMCs, obtained around atezolizumab (anti-PD-L1) treatment. V usage is TRBV19 and J usage is TRBJ1-5; D perhaps matches TRBD1 (6 bases). The origin of this receptor is a man between 65 and 85 years old with urothelial cancer. The CDR3 DNA reads TGTGCCAGTAGTATAGCCCGACAGGACAATCAGCCCCAGCATTTT. Its translation is CASSIARQDNQPQHF. Full variable domain (remainder filled in from reference TRBV19 and TRBJ1-5): DGGITQSPKYLFRKEGQNVTLSCEQNLNHDAMYWYRQDPGQGLRLIYYSQIVNDFQKGDIAEGYSVSREKKESFPLTVTSAQKNPTAFYLCASSIARQDNQPQHFGDGTRLSIL.